Below, 20 T cell receptor beta chains from the same sample are listed, as sequenced in a study of beta chain features in type 1 diabetes. TCRB transcripts that were expressed got sequenced, as all of the isolated RNA had been reverse transcribed. The method was immunoSEQ multiplex PCR; TCRdb's version includes in-frame clones alone and lacks a portion of them. In the table there are roughly 300,000 clones, 6.5% to 10% of which are singletons. The sample was central memory CD4+ T cells from blood. The receptors come from a woman aged 18 to 35 in good health.

This chain connects TRBV6-6 to TRBJ2-1; D perhaps matches TRBD1 (6 bases). Germline lookup yields CDR1 MNHNY and CDR2 SVGAGI (reference sequence). The CDR3 is 14 residues long. Trimming shortened V by 10 bases and J by 6 bases, and 19 bases separated the two germline ends. The CDR3 DNA sequence: TGTGCCACATCGGATACGAAAGGGGGCAATGAGCAGTTCTTC. It specifies CATSDTKGGNEQFF.

The chain combines TRBV4-3 with TRBJ2-1; TRBD2 matches 7 bases. The CDR3 is 17 residues long. V gave up 0 bases and J gave up 6 bases; unmatched junction bases: 11. The germline V gene encodes CDR1 LGHNA and CDR2 YSLEER. CDR3 nucleotides: TGCGCCAGCAGCCAAGATGCGGGGCGGGAGCGCTTCAATGAGCAGTTCTTC. Its translation is CASSQDAGRERFNEQFF.

This clone was detected a few times. This chain links TRBV6-5 with TRBJ1-1, with D hard to call. Germline V CDR1 and CDR2: MNHEY, SVGAGI. The CDR3 contains 15 residues. The ends were cut back, 5 bases at V and 1 base at J, with 14 bases in the middle. Here the CDR3 reads CASSALLTGNTEAFF. CDR3 nucleotides: TGTGCCAGCAGTGCGCTACTGACGGGGAACACTGAAGCTTTCTTT.

This clone was recorded many times. The V gene is TRBV9, the J gene TRBJ2-2; no clear D gene. Germline CDR1 is SGDLS and CDR2 is YYNGEE. Trimming took 2 bases from V and 3 from J, leaving 11 bases between them. The CDR3 has 15 residues. The CDR3 DNA reads TGTGCCAGCAGCGTCTCTGGCGGATACACCGGGGAGCTGTTTTTT. Translated: CASSVSGGYTGELFF.

J is TRBJ2-2 and V is TRBV6-6; 7 nucleotides agree with TRBD2. Trimming removed 6 bases from V and 8 bases from J; junction bases left unmatched: 9. Germline V lookup: CDR1 MNHNY, CDR2 SVGAGI (reference sequence). CDR3 length: 14 amino acids. CDR3 protein: CASRRAGSPGELFF. Here the CDR3 DNA reads TGTGCCAGCAGGCGAGCGGGAAGTCCAGGGGAGCTGTTTTTT.

The genes are TRBV15 and TRBJ2-1; 8 bases are shared with TRBD2. CDR1 is LNHNV and CDR2 is YYDKDF in the germline V gene (reference sequence). Losses at the gene ends were 4 bases for V and 9 bases for J; bases not matched to a gene: 14. This CDR3 has 16 amino acids. The CDR3 DNA reads TGTGCCACCAGCACCCGATTGTCAGGGAGCGGGAGTGAGCAGTTCTTC. Translating it yields CATSTRLSGSGSEQFF.

Ten or more counts support this clone. The chain links TRBV28 to TRBJ1-2; weak D call: TRBD1 (5 bases). Trimming took off 6 bases at V and 5 bases at J, with 10 bases between the two ends. The germline CDR1 and CDR2 sequences are MDHEN and SYDVKM. This CDR3 has 12 amino acids. CDR3 nucleotides: TGTGCCAGCAGCCGCTCAGGGTATGGCTACACCTTC. Translation gives CASSRSGYGYTF.

This clone was detected many times. The chain employs TRBV2 and TRBJ2-7, with D hard to call. The CDR3 runs 12 residues. Germline V CDR1 and CDR2: SNHLY, FYNNEI. Trimming stripped 4 bases from V and 3 bases from J, with 7 bases between. The CDR3 loop is CASSVSYYEQYF. CDR3 in DNA: TGTGCCAGCAGTGTCTCTTACTACGAGCAGTACTTC. The variable domain in full, with the rest retrieved from reference TRBV2 and TRBJ2-7, is EPEVTQTPSHQVTQMGQEVILRCVPISNHLYFYWYRQILGQKVEFLVSFYNNEISEKSEIFDDQFSVERPDGSNFTLKIRSTKLEDSAMYFCASSVSYYEQYFGPGTRLTVT.

This sequence joins TRBV10-3 and TRBJ2-3; D is unresolved. Germline V CDR1 and CDR2: ENHRY, SYGVKD. Trimming took 10 bases from V and 2 from J, leaving 13 bases between them. This CDR3 is built from 13 residues. Here the CDR3 reads CATHRSPTDTQYF. In DNA form, the CDR3 reads TGTGCCACCCACCGATCACCCACAGATACGCAGTATTTT.

This clone has more than one count but fewer than ten. The chain employs TRBV4-3 and TRBJ2-3; TRBD2 agrees at 7 bases. Per germline, CDR1 LGHNA and CDR2 YSLEER. The CDR3 sequence is 17 residues long. The V segment lost 1 base and the J segment 4 bases; nucleotides outside the gene matches: 11. This CDR3 reads CASSQGSLAVLADTQYF. The CDR3 nucleotides read TGCGCCAGCAGCCAAGGGTCCCTAGCGGTACTCGCAGATACGCAGTATTTT.

This clone was counted only a few times. The V call is TRBV28, the J call TRBJ1-2, with no clear D. This CDR3 has 13 amino acids. Germline V gene data show CDR1 as MDHEN and CDR2 as SYDVKM. Trimming took 6 bases from V and 8 from J, leaving 16 bases between them. CDR3 nucleotide sequence: TGTGCCAGCAGCTTTTTCCACGCCCCGGGCTACACCTTC. Translating gives CASSFFHAPGYTF.

This clone was detected many times. The CDR3 sequence is CASSYQGARADTQYF. The CDR3 DNA follows: TGTGCCAGCAGTTACCAGGGGGCGCGGGCAGATACGCAGTATTTT. The V and J genes are TRBV6-5 and TRBJ2-3; 8 nucleotides agree with TRBD1. CDR3 length: 15 residues. The V and J ends lost 2 bases and 4 bases, in that order; junction bases with no gene match: 5. Germline CDR1 is MNHEY and CDR2 is SVGAGI.

This clone was recorded a few times. The V and J genes are TRBV27 and TRBJ2-2; D not resolved. This CDR3 spans 14 amino acids. The V gene lost 5 bases and the J gene lost 6 bases, with 13 bases spanning the gap. Germline CDR1 MNHEY, CDR2 SMNVEV (reference sequence). The CDR3 is CASSRLFPPGELFF. In DNA, the CDR3 is TGTGCCAGCAGTCGCTTGTTCCCCCCCGGGGAGCTGTTTTTT.

This chain uses TRBV28 with TRBJ2-2; D may be TRBD2 (5 bases). V lost 3 bases and J lost 1, with 9 bases in between. Germline V gene sequence: CDR1 MDHEN, CDR2 SYDVKM. The CDR3 has 15 amino acids. Written as DNA, the CDR3 is TGTGCCAGCAGTTTCCGCCGGGGGAACACCGGGGAGCTGTTTTTT. It codes for CASSFRRGNTGELFF.

This clone was detected a few times. V usage is TRBV7-9 and J usage is TRBJ1-4; 8 bases map to TRBD1. In germline, CDR1 is SEHNR, CDR2 FQNEAQ (reference sequence). Unmatched junction bases numbered 9, after V lost 5 bases and J lost 7 bases. This CDR3 spans 15 amino acids. In DNA, the CDR3 is TGTGCCAGCAGCCGTGGACAGGGACTCTCTGAAAAACTGTTTTTT. This codes for CASSRGQGLSEKLFF. Supplemented by reference TRBV7-9 and TRBJ1-4, the full variable domain reads DTGVSQNPRHKITKRGQNVTFRCDPISEHNRLYWYRQTLGQGPEFLTYFQNEAQLEKSRLLSDRFSAERPKGSFSTLEIQRTEQGDSAMYLCASSRGQGLSEKLFFGSGTQLSVL.

This clone was recorded a few times. The chain joins TRBV18 to TRBJ2-1; the match to TRBD1 covers 9 bases. There are 13 residues in the CDR3. Germline trimming cut 2 bases from V and 10 bases from J; bases unmatched to any gene: 3. The germline CDR1 and CDR2 sequences are KGHSH and LQKENI. CDR3 sequence reads: CASSPTGGWEQFF. CDR3 DNA sequence: TGTGCCAGCTCACCAACAGGGGGCTGGGAGCAGTTCTTC.

This clone was seen a few times. The chain carries TRBV5-1 and TRBJ2-1, with 9 bases fitting TRBD1. V gave up 4 bases and J gave up 8 bases; unmatched junction bases: 10. Germline V gene data show CDR1 as SGHRS and CDR2 as YFSETQ. CDR3 length: 15 residues. CDR3 sequence reads: CASSPRQGVRDEQFF. CDR3 in DNA: TGCGCCAGCAGCCCAAGACAGGGGGTGCGCGATGAGCAGTTCTTC. Full variable domain (missing parts from reference TRBV5-1 and TRBJ2-1): KAGVTQTPRYLIKTRGQQVTLSCSPISGHRSVSWYQQTPGQGLQFLFEYFSETQRNKGNFPGRFSGRQFSNSRSEMNVSTLELGDSALYLCASSPRQGVRDEQFFGPGTRLTVL.

Comment on this clone: A junction end diverges from the germline sequence, so it may reflect a read error. This rearrangement joins TRBV10-3 to TRBJ1-2; a possible D gene is TRBD1 (5 bases). From germline, CDR1 is ENHRY and CDR2 SYGVKD. The CDR3 extends over 13 amino acids. CDR3 sequence: CASSGPGRYGYTF. DNA of the CDR3: TGTGCCAGCAGTGGCCCGGGGCGGTATGGCTACACCTTC.

This chain uses TRBV4-2 with TRBJ1-2; D uncertain. Germline CDR1 and CDR2: LGHNA and YNFKEQ. V lost 4 bases and J 4 bases, leaving 19 bases between the germline ends. This CDR3 has 16 residues. CDR3 in DNA: TGTGCCAGCAGCCGGAGGGCAGACGAGGGTTTCTATGGCTACACCTTC. Protein: CASSRRADEGFYGYTF.

V and J are TRBV10-3 and TRBJ2-1, with a possible D match to TRBD2 (5 bases). The CDR3 is 14 amino acids. The V gene lost 4 bases and the J gene lost 4 bases, with 11 bases spanning the gap. Germline assignment: CDR1 ENHRY and CDR2 SYGVKD. The CDR3 coding sequence is TGTGCCATCAGTGCGAGCGGTTCGTACAATGAGCAGTTCTTC. Protein sequence: CAISASGSYNEQFF.